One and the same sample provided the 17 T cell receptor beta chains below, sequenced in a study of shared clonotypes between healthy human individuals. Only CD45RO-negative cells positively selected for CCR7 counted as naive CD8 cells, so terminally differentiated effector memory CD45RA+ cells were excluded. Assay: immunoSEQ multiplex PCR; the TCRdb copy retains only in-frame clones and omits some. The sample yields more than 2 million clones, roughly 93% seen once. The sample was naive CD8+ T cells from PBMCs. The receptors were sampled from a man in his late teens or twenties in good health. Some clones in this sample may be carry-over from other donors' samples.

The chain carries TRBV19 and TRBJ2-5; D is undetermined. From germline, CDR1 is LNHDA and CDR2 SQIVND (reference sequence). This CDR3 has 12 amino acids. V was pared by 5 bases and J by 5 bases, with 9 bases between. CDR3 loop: CASSLDGETQYF. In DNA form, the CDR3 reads TGTGCCAGTAGTCTGGACGGGGAGACCCAGTACTTC.

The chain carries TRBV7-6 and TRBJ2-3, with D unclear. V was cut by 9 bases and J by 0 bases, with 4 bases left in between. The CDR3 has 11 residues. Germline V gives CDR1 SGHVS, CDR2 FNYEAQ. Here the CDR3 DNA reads TGTGCCAGATATAGCACAGATACGCAGTATTTT. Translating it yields CARYSTDTQYF.

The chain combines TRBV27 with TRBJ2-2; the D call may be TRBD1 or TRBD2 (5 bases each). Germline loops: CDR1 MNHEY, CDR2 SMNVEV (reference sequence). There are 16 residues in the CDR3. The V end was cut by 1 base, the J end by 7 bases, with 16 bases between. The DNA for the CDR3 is TGTGCCAGCAGTTTATGGCAGGGACCCGTCGGCGGGGAGCTGTTTTTT. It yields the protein CASSLWQGPVGGELFF.

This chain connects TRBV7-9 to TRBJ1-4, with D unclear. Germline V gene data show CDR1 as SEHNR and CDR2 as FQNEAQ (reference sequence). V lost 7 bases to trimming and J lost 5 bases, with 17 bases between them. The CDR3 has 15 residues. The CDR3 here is CASTVGPMINEKLFF. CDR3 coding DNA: TGTGCCAGCACCGTTGGACCGATGATAAATGAAAAACTGTTTTTT.

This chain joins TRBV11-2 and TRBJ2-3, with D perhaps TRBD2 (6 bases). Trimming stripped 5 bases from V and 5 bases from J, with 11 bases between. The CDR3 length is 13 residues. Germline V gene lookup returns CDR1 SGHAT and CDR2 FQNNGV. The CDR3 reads CASSPGSLDTQYF. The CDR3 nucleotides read TGTGCCAGCAGCCCCGGGAGCTTAGATACGCAGTATTTT.

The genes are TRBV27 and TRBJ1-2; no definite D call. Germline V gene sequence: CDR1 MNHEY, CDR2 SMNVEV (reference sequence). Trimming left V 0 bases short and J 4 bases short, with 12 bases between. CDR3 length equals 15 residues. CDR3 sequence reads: CASSLSMSQFYGYTF. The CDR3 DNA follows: TGTGCCAGCAGTTTATCGATGTCTCAATTCTATGGCTACACCTTC.

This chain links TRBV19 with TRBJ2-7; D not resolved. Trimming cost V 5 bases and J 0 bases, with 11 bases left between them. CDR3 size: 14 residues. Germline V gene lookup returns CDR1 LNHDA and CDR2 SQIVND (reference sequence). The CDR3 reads CASSAPTSSYEQYF. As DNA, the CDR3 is TGTGCCAGTAGTGCCCCAACCAGCTCCTACGAGCAGTACTTC.

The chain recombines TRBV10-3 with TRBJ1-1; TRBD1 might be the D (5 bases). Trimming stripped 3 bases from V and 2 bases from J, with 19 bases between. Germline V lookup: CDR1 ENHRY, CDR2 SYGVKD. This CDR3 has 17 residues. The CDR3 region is CAISDPTLTARNTEAFF. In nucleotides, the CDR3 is TGTGCCATCAGTGATCCTACCCTGACAGCCAGAAACACTGAAGCTTTCTTT.

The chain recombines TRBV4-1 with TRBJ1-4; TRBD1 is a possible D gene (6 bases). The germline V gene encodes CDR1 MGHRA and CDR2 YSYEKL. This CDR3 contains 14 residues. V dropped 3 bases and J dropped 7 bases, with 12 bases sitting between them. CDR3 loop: CASSHLRDTEKLFF. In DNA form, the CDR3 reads TGCGCCAGCAGCCACCTCCGGGACACTGAAAAACTGTTTTTT.

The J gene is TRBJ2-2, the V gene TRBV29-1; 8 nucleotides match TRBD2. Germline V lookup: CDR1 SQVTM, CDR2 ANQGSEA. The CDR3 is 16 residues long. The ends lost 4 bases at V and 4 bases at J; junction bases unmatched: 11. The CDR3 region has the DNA TGCAGCGTTGTATTTTATGAGCGGGAGTTCACCGGGGAGCTGTTTTTT. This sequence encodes CSVVFYEREFTGELFF.

CDR3 nucleotide sequence: TGTGCCAGCAGCTTAGCCACAGCCACGCACTATGGCTACACCTTC. It specifies CASSLATATHYGYTF. This chain joins TRBV7-2 and TRBJ1-2, with no clear D. Germline V gene sequence: CDR1 SGHTA, CDR2 FQGNSA. CDR3 length equals 15 residues. Between the trimmed V and J ends, which lost 0 bases and 3 bases, there was a span of 11 bases.

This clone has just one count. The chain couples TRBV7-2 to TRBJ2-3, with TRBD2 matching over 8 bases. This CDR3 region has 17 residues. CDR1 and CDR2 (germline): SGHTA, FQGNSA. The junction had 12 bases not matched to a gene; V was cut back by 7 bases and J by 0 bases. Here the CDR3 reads CASTRLAGLPSTDTQYF. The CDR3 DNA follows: TGTGCCAGCACTCGCCTAGCGGGTCTACCTAGCACAGATACGCAGTATTTT.

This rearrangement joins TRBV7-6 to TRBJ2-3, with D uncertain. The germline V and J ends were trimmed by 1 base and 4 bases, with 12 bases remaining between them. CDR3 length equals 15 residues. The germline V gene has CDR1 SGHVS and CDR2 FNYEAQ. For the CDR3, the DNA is TGTGCCAGCAGCTTAGATGCCCGGAAGGCAGATACGCAGTATTTT. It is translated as CASSLDARKADTQYF.

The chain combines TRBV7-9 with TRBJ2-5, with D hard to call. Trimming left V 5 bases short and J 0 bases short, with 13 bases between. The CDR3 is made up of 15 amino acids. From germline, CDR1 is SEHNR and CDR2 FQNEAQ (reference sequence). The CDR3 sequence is CASSPYSFHQETQYF. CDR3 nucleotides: TGTGCCAGCAGCCCATACTCCTTTCACCAAGAGACCCAGTACTTC.

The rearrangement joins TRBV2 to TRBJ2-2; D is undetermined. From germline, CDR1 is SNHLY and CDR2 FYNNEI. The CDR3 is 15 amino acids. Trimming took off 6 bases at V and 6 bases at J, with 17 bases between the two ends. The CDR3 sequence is CASRPSDSRPGELFF. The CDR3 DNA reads TGTGCCAGCAGGCCCAGTGACTCTCGACCCGGGGAGCTGTTTTTT. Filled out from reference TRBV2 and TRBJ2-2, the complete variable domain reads EPEVTQTPSHQVTQMGQEVILRCVPISNHLYFYWYRQILGQKVEFLVSFYNNEISEKSEIFDDQFSVERPDGSNFTLKIRSTKLEDSAMYFCASRPSDSRPGELFFGEGSRLTVL.

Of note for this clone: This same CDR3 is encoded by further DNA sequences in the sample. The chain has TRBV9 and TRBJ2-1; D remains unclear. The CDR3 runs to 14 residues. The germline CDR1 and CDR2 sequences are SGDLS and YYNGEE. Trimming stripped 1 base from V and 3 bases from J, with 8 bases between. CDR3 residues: CASSVSDSYNEQFF. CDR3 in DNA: TGTGCCAGCAGCGTAAGCGATAGCTACAATGAGCAGTTCTTC.

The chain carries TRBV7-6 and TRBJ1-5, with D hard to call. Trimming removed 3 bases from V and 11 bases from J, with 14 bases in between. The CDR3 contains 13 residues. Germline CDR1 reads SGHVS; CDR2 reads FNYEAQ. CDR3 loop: CASSLDLLSAQHF. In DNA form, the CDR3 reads TGTGCCAGCAGCTTGGACCTCTTATCAGCCCAGCATTTT.